The 11 T cell receptor beta chains reported below all come from one sample, sequenced in a study of CD8 T cells in ankylosing spondylitis. TCRdb reprocessed the 5' RACE reads with MiXCR, giving one entry per CDR3 protein. The table lists approximately 25,000 distinct CDR3 sequences, roughly 17% of them singletons. Source material: blood. These receptors originate from a male donor with ankylosing spondylitis or in good health (not recorded which).

This clonotype occurred a few times. The chain carries TRBV29-1 and TRBJ2-5; 9 bases match TRBD2. This CDR3 spans 15 amino acids. Germline V gives CDR1 SQVTM, CDR2 ANQGSEA. V lost 3 bases, J lost 4 bases, and 9 bases stayed unmatched. The CDR3 sequence is CSVEGASGIPETQYF. CDR3 nucleotides: TGCAGCGTTGAGGGGGCTAGCGGGATTCCAGAGACCCAGTACTTC. Looking up the rest from reference TRBV29-1 and TRBJ2-5 gives the full variable domain: SAVISQKPSRDICQRGTSLTIQCQVDSQVTMMFWYRQQPGQSLTLIATANQGSEATYESGFVIDKFPISRPNLTFSTLTVSNMSPEDSSIYLCSVEGASGIPETQYFGPGTRLLVL.

In this sample, this clonotype turned up many times. The rearrangement uses TRBV7-9 and TRBJ2-3, with D perhaps matching TRBD1 or TRBD2 (5 bases each). CDR1 is SEHNR and CDR2 is FQNEAQ in the germline V gene (reference sequence). The CDR3 has 15 amino acids. The V and J ends lost 5 bases and 2 bases respectively, with 14 bases between them. CDR3 region: CASSPGQGYTDTQYF. For the CDR3, the DNA is TGTGCCAGCAGCCCGGGGCAGGGATACACAGATACGCAGTATTTT.

There are many counts of this clonotype. The J gene is TRBJ2-3, the V gene TRBV5-1; 8 bases align to TRBD2. V shed 0 bases, J shed 6 bases, and the junction held 9 bases outside the gene matches. The CDR3 loop spans 16 amino acids. The germline V gene encodes CDR1 SGHRS and CDR2 YFSETQ. The CDR3 nucleotides are TGCGCCAGCAGCTTGGATGGGCGGGGGGTTCTGGATACGCAGTATTTT. The encoded protein is CASSLDGRGVLDTQYF.

The chain joins TRBV7-2 to TRBJ2-3, with TRBD2 as a possible D gene (6 bases). The germline V gene encodes CDR1 SGHTA and CDR2 FQGNSA. This CDR3 has 16 residues. The V end was cut by 1 base, the J end by 1 base, with 12 bases between. The CDR3 here is CASSLGGASGTDTQYF. CDR3 nucleotide sequence: TGTGCCAGCAGCTTAGGCGGAGCTAGCGGCACAGATACGCAGTATTTT.

This rearrangement joins TRBV12-3 or TRBV12-4 to TRBJ2-2; 7 nucleotides agree with TRBD1. V lost 4 bases and J lost 8; bases outside the gene matches: 13. This CDR3 contains 16 residues. CDR3 DNA: TGTGCCAGCAGTTCCCTCACTTGGACAGGCCCGGGGGAGCTGTTTTTT. Its translation: CASSSLTWTGPGELFF.

This clonotype was detected a few times. The rearrangement joins TRBV12-3 or TRBV12-4 to TRBJ1-4, with a possible D match to TRBD1 (6 bases). V dropped 1 base and J dropped 7 bases, with 10 bases sitting between them. CDR3 length equals 14 residues. CDR3 amino acids: CASSLDRAGEKLFF. CDR3 sequence (DNA): TGTGCCAGCAGTTTAGACAGGGCGGGTGAAAAACTGTTTTTT.

This chain joins TRBV6-5 and TRBJ2-5; D might be TRBD1 (6 bases). CDR1 and CDR2 from the germline V gene are MNHEY and SVGAGI. The CDR3 sequence is 15 residues long. The germline V and J ends were trimmed by 5 bases and 5 bases, with 18 bases remaining between them. The CDR3 here is CASSPNSGHDETQYF. DNA for the CDR3: TGTGCCAGCAGTCCAAACTCGGGACATGACGAGACCCAGTACTTC.

This clonotype was seen a few times. This chain uses TRBV2 with TRBJ2-7; D perhaps matches TRBD1 (6 bases). Deletions cut 2 bases from V and 6 bases from J, with 14 bases between. The CDR3 runs 14 residues. Germline CDR1 reads SNHLY; CDR2 reads FYNNEI. Here the CDR3 reads CASSESGVALEQYF. Written as DNA, the CDR3 is TGTGCCAGCAGTGAATCAGGGGTCGCTCTCGAGCAGTACTTC.

This clonotype showed up many times. The rearrangement uses TRBV10-3 and TRBJ2-3; weak D call: TRBD1 (6 bases). Germline CDR1 and CDR2: ENHRY and SYGVKD. V was shortened by 10 bases and J by 5 bases, with 13 bases between the two germline ends. The CDR3 contains 12 residues. CDR3 bases: TGTGCCACTGTGGGGGCCGGAGATACGCAGTATTTT. Translating gives CATVGAGDTQYF.

This clonotype was seen a handful of times. The V gene is TRBV7-9, the J gene TRBJ1-4, with D unclear. The CDR3 contains 16 residues. CDR1 SEHNR and CDR2 FQNEAQ come from the germline V gene (reference sequence). The V gene lost 3 bases and the J gene lost 7 bases, with 18 bases spanning the gap. CDR3 protein: CASSFVSFSQSEKLFF. The CDR3 nucleotides read TGTGCCAGCAGCTTCGTTTCCTTTTCCCAATCTGAAAAACTGTTTTTT. Complete variable domain (other parts from reference TRBV7-9 and TRBJ1-4): DTGVSQNPRHKITKRGQNVTFRCDPISEHNRLYWYRQTLGQGPEFLTYFQNEAQLEKSRLLSDRFSAERPKGSFSTLEIQRTEQGDSAMYLCASSFVSFSQSEKLFFGSGTQLSVL.

V and J are TRBV6-6 and TRBJ2-3; 13 positions agree with TRBD2. The V segment lost 6 bases and the J segment 5 bases; nucleotides outside the gene matches: 8. This CDR3 is 16 amino acids long. Per germline, CDR1 MNHNY and CDR2 SVGAGI (reference sequence). CDR3 coding DNA: TGTGCCAGCAGCCGGGCACTAGCGGGAGGGCAAGATACGCAGTATTTT. It yields the protein CASSRALAGGQDTQYF.